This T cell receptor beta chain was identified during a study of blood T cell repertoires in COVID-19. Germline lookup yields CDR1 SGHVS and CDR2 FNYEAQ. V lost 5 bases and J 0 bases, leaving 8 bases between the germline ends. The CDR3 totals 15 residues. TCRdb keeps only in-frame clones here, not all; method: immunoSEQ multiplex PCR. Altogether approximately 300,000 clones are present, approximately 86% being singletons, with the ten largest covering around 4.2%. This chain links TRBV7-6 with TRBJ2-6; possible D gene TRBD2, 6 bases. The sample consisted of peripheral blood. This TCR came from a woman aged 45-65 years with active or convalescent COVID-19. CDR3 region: CASSGRYSGANVLTF. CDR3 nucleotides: TGTGCCAGCAGCGGGAGGTACTCTGGGGCCAACGTCCTGACTTTC.